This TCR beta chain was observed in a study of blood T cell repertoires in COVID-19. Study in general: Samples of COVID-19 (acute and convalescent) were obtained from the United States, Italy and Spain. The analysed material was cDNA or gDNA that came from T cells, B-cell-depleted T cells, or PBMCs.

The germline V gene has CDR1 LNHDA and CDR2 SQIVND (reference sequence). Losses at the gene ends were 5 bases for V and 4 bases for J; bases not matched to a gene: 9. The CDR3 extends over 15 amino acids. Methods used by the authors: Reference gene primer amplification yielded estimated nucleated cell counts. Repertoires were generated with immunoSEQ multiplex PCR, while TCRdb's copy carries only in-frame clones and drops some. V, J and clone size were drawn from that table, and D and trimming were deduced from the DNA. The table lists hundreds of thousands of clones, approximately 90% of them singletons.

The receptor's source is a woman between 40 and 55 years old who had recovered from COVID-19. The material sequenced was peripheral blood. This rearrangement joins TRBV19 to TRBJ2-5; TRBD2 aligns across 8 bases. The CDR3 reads CASSGSRSGRETQYF. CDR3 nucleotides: TGTGCCAGTAGTGGCAGCCGGAGCGGGAGAGAGACCCAGTACTTC.